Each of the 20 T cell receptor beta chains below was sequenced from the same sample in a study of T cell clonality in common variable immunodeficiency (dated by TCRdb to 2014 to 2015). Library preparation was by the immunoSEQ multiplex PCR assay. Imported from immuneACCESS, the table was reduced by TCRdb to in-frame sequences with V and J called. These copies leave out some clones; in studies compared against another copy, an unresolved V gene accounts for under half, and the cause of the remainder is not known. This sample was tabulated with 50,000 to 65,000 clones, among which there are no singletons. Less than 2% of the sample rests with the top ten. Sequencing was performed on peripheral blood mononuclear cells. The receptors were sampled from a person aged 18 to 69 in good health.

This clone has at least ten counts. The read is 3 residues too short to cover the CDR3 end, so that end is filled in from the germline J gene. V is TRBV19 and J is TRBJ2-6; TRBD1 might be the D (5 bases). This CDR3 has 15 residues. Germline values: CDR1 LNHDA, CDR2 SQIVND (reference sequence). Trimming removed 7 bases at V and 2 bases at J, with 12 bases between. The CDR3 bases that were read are TGTGCCAGTATCCCAGGGTCCACTGGGGCCAACGTC. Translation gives CASIPGSTGANV. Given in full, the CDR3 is CASIPGSTGANVLTF.

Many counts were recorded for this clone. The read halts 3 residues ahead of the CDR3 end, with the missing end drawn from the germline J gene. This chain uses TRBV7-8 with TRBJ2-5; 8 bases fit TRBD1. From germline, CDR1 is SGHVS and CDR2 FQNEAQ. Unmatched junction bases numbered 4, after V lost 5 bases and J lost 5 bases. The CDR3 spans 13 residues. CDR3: CASSQGARETQYF. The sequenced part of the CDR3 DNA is TGTGCCAGCAGCCAGGGGGCTCGGGAGACC.

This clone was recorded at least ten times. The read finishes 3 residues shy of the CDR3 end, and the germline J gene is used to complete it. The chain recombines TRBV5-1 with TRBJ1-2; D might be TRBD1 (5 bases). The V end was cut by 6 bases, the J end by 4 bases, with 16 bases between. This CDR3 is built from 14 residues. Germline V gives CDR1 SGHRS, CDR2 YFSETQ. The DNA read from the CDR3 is TGCGCCAGCAAAGGCGAGGGGTTCAGCTATGGC. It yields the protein CASKGEGFSYG. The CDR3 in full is CASKGEGFSYGYTF.

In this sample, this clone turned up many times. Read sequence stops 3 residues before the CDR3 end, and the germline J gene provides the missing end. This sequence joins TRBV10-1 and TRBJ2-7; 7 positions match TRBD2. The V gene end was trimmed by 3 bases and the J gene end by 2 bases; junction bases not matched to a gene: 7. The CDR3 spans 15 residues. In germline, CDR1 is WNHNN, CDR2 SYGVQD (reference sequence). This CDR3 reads CASSDSGAGAYEQYF. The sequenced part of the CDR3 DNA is TGCGCCAGCAGTGATTCGGGCGCGGGAGCCTACGAG.

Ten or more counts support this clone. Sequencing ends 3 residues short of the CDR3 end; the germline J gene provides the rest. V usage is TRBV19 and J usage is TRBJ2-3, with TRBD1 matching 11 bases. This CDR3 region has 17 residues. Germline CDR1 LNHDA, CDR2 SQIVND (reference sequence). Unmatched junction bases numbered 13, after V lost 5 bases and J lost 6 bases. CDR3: CASSPRGQGAFSDTQYF. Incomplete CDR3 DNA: TGTGCCAGTAGTCCTCGAGGACAGGGGGCGTTTTCTGATACG.

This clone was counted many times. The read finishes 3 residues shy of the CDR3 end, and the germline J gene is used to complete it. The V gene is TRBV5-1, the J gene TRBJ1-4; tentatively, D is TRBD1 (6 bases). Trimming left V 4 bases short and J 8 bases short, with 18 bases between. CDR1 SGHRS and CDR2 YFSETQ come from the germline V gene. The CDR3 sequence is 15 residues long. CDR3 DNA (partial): TGCGCCAGCAGCGGGCAAACAGGGCCCGGCGAAAAA. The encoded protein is CASSGQTGPGEK. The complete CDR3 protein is CASSGQTGPGEKLFF.

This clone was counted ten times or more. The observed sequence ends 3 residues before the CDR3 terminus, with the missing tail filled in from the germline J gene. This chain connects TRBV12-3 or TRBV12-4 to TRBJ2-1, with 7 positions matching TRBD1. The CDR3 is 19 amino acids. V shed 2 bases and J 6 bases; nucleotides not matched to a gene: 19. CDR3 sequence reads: CASSLRSGTAPRSGNEQFF. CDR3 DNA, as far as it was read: TGTGCCAGCAGTTTACGGAGTGGGACAGCCCCTCGTTCTGGCAATGAG.

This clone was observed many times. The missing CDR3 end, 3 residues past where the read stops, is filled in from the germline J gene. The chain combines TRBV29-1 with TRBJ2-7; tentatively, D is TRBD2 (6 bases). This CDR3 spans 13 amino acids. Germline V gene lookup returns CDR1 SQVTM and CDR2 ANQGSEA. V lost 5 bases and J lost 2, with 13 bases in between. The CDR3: CSVHSGWPYEQYF. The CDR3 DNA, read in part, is TGCAGCGTTCACAGCGGGTGGCCCTACGAG.

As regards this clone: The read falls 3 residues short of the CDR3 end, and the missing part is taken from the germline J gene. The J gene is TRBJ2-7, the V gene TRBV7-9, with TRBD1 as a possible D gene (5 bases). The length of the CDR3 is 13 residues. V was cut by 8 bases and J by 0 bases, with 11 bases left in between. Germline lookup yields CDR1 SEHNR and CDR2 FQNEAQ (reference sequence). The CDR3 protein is CASGKTDSYEQYF. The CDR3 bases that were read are TGTGCCAGCGGGAAGACAGACTCCTACGAG.

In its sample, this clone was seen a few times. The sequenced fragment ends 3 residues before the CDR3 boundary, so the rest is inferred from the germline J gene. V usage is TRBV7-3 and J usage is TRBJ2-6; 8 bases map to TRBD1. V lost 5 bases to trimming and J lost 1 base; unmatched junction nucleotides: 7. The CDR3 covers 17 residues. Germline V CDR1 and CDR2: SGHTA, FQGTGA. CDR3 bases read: TGTGCCAGCAGCCGACAGGGGCCGACTTCTGGGGCCAACGTC. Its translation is CASSRQGPTSGANV. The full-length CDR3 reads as CASSRQGPTSGANVLTF.

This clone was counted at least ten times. The sequenced part of the CDR3 DNA is TGTGCCTGGAATTTAGCCGGGGAG. Residues: CAWNLAGE. The whole CDR3 protein is CAWNLAGELFF. The gene calls are TRBV30 and TRBJ2-2; no definite D call. The CDR3 extends 3 residues past the end of the read, so its final part is completed from the germline J gene. CDR1 GTSNPN and CDR2 SVGIG come from the germline V gene (reference sequence). V was pared by 4 bases and J by 6 bases, with 6 bases between. The CDR3 runs to 11 residues.

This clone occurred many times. Here the CDR3 reads CASSPRTGLLNYGYTF. CDR3 bases read: TGTGCCAGCTCACCACGGACAGGATTGCTTAACTATGGC. This sequence joins TRBV18 and TRBJ1-2, with TRBD1 matching 7 bases. The read finishes 3 residues shy of the CDR3 end, and the germline J gene is used to complete it. The CDR3 runs 16 residues. The germline gives CDR1 KGHSH, CDR2 LQKENI. After removal of 1 base from V and 1 base from J, the junction contained 6 bases not matched to a gene.

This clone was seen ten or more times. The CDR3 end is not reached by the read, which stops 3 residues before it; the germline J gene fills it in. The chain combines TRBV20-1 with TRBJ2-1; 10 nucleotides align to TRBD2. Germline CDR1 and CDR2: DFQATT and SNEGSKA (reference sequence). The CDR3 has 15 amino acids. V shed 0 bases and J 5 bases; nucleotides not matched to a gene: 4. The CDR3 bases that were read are TGCAGTGCTAGAGATGAGAGCGGGGGGGACAATGAG. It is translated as CSARDESGGDNE. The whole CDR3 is CSARDESGGDNEQFF.

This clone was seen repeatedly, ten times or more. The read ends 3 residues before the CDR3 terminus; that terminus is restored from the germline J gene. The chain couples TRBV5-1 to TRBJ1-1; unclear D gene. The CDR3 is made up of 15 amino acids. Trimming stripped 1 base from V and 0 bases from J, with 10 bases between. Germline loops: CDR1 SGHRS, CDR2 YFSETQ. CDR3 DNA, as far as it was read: TGCGCCAGCAGCTTGTTGCCAGATATGAACACTGAA. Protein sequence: CASSLLPDMNTE. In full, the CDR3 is CASSLLPDMNTEAFF.

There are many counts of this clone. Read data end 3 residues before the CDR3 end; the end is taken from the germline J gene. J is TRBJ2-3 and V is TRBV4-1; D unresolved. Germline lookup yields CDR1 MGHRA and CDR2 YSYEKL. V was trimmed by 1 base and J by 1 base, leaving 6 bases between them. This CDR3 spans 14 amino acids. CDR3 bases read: TGCGCCAGCAGCCAAGTATTCGGCACAGATACG. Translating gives CASSQVFGTDT. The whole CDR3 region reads CASSQVFGTDTQYF.

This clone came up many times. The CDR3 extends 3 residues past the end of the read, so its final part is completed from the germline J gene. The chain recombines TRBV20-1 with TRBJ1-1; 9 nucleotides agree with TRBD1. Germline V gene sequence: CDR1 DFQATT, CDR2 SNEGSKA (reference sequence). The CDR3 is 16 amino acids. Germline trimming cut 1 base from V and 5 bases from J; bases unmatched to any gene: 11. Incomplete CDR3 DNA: TGCAGTGCTAGAGTCCCGACAGGGGGGCTGGGAACTGAA. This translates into CSARVPTGGLGTE. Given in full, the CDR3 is CSARVPTGGLGTEAFF.

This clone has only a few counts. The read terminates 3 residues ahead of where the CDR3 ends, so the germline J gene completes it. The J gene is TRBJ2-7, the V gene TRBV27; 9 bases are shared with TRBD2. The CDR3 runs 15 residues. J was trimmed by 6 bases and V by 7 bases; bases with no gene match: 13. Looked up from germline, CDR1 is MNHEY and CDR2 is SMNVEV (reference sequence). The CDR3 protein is CASKALAGLDGEQYF. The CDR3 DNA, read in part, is TGTGCCAGCAAAGCACTAGCGGGCCTCGATGGCGAG.

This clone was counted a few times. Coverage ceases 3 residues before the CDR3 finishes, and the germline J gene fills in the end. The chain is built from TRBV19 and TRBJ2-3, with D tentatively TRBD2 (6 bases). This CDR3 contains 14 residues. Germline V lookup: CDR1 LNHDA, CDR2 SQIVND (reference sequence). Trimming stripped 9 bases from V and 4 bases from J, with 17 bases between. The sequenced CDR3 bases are TGTGCCAGCAACGGGGGAGTGAACGCAGATACG. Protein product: CASNGGVNADT. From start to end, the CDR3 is CASNGGVNADTQYF.

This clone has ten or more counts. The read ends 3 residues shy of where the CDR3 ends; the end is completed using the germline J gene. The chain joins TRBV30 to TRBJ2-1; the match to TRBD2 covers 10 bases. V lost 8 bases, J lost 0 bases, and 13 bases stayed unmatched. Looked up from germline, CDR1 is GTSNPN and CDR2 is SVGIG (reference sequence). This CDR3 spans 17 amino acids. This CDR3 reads CAVGASGGQSSYNEQFF. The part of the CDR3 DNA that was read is TGTGCCGTTGGGGCTAGCGGGGGCCAGAGCTCCTACAATGAG.

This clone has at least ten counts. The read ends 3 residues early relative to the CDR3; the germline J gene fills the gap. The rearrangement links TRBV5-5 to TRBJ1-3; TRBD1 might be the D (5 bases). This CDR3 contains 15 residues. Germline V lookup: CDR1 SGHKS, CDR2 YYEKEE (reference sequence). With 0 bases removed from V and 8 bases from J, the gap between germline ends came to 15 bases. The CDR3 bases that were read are TGTGCCAGCAGCTTGGGTGGTGGGGCGGCGTACACC. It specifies CASSLGGGAAYT. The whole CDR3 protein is CASSLGGGAAYTIYF.